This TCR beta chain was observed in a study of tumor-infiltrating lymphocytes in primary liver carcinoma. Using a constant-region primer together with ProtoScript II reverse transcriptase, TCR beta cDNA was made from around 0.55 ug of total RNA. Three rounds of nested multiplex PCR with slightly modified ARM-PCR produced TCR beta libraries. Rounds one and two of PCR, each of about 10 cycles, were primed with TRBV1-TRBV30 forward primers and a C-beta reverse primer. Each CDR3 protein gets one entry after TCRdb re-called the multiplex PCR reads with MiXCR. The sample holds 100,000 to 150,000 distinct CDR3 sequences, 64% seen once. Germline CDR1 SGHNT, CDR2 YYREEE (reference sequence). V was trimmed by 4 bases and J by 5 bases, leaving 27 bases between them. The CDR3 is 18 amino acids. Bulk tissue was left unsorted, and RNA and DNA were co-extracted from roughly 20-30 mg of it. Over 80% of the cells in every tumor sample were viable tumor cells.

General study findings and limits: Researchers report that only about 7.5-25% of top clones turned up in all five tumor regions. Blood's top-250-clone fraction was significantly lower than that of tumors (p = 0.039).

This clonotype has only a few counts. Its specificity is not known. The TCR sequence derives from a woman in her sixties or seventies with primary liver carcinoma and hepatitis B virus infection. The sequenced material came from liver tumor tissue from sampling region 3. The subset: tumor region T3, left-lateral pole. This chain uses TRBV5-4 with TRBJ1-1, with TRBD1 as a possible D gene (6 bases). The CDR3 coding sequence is TGTGCCAGCAGCCGTACTTGGGGGGGGGCGGGTAGACGGACTGAAGCTTTCTTT. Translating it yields CASSRTWGGAGRRTEAFF.